What follows describes a single T cell receptor beta chain. The antigen it recognizes is unknown. Base-call qualities are not available, and no considerably larger clone is one nucleotide away. To prepare the library, the immunoSEQ multiplex PCR assay was applied. A mixture of 60 forward primers for TCR Vbeta segments and 13 reverse primers for TCR Jbeta segments was used in the multiplex PCR. A multiplex PCR assay on genomic DNA amplified the CDR3 region of rearranged TCR beta genes. The Illumina HiSeq System was used to sequence the amplified TCR beta libraries as 87-base-pair reads. The original pipeline was this. A later analysis counted 75 million to 100 million unique TCR beta chains across the 670 or so repertoires, and about 10 million of these chains were shared by at least two donors. Raw reads were error-corrected and collapsed into unique sequences with a nearest-neighbor algorithm that merged closely related sequences to remove PCR and sequencing errors. To assign V, D and J gene segments, CDR3 sequences were aligned to IMGT reference sequences. For a sequence to be retained, a match of at least six nucleotides to both a V gene segment and a J gene segment was required. Rearrangements were classified as productive when the CDR3 lacked stop codons and remained in frame with V and J, and all other rearrangements were classified as non-productive. Following IMGT convention, CDR3 was defined as the stretch from the second conserved V-encoded cysteine to the conserved J-encoded phenylalanine. The earlier analysis of some 580 of the donors excluded any sequence lacking an unambiguous match to a single V gene segment. An earlier analysis of almost 600 of the donors classified V segments as functional when productive rearrangements were above 56.7% and as segregating when the standard deviation between donors was above 5%. A statistical classification framework was developed to diagnose cytomegalovirus status using the catalog of TCR beta chain sequences. In a later analysis, TCR nucleotide sequences were compared against IMGT/GENE-DB human TR gene sequences so that V and J genes could be assigned. The TCRdist pipeline was used in a later analysis to assign CDR3 sequences and most-parsimonious VDJ recombination scenarios. In a later analysis, every TCR beta chain was defined by the combination of its CDR3 amino acid sequence and its V-gene family, and reads without a unique V-gene family were dropped. A later analysis removed 550 to 650 highly shared, low-generation-probability nucleotide sequences to deal with suspected cross-contamination and a sequencing artifact. A later analysis calculated a clonal expansion index for each public chain from normalized within-repertoire ranks of inferred template counts. In a later analysis, generation probabilities were computed with a VDJ recombination model fitted to out-of-frame rearrangements, and the resulting probabilities were checked against IGoR. A later analysis scored TCR-TCR, TCR-HLA and TCR-CMV co-occurrence with hypergeometric tests, applying a repertoire-size bias correction to TCR pairs. False discovery rates were estimated in a later analysis by permuting HLA or CMV assignments 20 times. In a later analysis, co-occurring TCRs were grouped using DBSCAN, with TCRdist sequence similarity added in when clustering inside HLA-allele-positive subsets. Repertoires with fewer than 30,000 or more than 120,000 public chains, plus five repertoires with anomalous nucleotide sharing, were excluded from co-occurrence clustering. The source is immuneACCESS, and TCRdb retained only in-frame sequences with V and J called. Part of the clones is not carried over; for the studies checked, unresolved V genes explain less than half of this, and the remainder is unexplained. That table gives V, J and clone size, and the DNA gave D and trimming. Within this sample are 100,000 or so clones, with around four fifths of them counted one time only. The top ten clones comprise approximately 7.5% of the sample.

The cohort was made up of about 670 healthy bone marrow donors. At the time of sampling, all cohort members were nominally healthy, though unrecorded immune exposures were likely present. The donor tested CMV seronegative, placing the donor among the 300 to 450 seronegative members of the cohort. Each donor provided a peripheral blood sample, and peripheral blood mononuclear cells were used for TCR beta sequencing. The Qiagen DNeasy Blood Extraction Kit was used to extract genomic DNA from the blood cell samples. Taken from the germline V gene, the CDR1 and CDR2 loops are SGHDT and YYEEEE. Clipping removes 2 bases from V and 8 bases from J, with 4 as the unmatched junction base count. Measured from the cysteine to the phenylalanine, the CDR3 is 15 residues long. Only the CDR3 part of the read is kept: 45 bases, read in frame from the first base. The source of the sample is a study of cytomegalovirus exposure and HLA in healthy donors listed by TCRdb under 2017. Turning to the overall study: An earlier analysis of approximately 600 of the donors reported roughly 300 Gb of sequence data and 120 million or so unique TCR beta sequences from about 200 million T cells. In an earlier analysis of around 540 of the donors, high-throughput TCR beta sequencing was used to judge whether each TCR beta V gene segment behaved as functional or pseudogenic. Donor age, sex, ethnicity and CMV serostatus were compiled alongside the repertoire data. In a later genetic analysis, genome-wide SNP genotypes for about three fifths of the roughly 670 donors were used, and that subset was treated as a discovery cohort. The later analysis used no new phenotypic data to find candidate immune exposures, relying instead on TCR beta sequences and their occurrence across donors. Because of strong linkage in the cohort, roughly 5 DR-DQ haplotypes were treated as single units for association and clustering. All discovery cohort repertoires had been generated on a single sequencing platform. In a later analysis, previously published TCR beta repertoires from 500 to 750 donors were re-analyzed and high-resolution HLA genotyping was added so that TCR occurrence patterns could be studied. High-throughput TCR immunosequencing, statistical association of individual TCRs with disease status, and machine learning were combined to predict cytomegalovirus infection status. The study was designed to test whether signatures of past pathogen exposure could be identified by cataloging public T cell receptors. Typing coverage varied by locus: roughly 620-640 donors for A, B, C, DRB1 and DQB1; roughly 510 for DQA1; more than 600 for DPA1; roughly 450 for DPB1. The study used immunosequencing to profile the T cell repertoires of approximately 630 subjects and linked those repertoires to cytomegalovirus serostatus. HLA typing covered class I and class II loci at four-digit resolution. Of the roughly 400 genotyped donors, around 81% fell in the genetic ancestry cluster associated with self-reported Caucasian donors. A separate validation cohort of approximately 120 different subjects was used in addition to the 666-subject first cohort. Among some 410 genotyped donors of the cohort, an average of about 240,000 unique TCR beta nucleotide sequences was sequenced per donor, of which 15% to 20% were non-productive. About 320 gigabases of sequencing data and around 87 million unique TCR sequences were included in an early release covering around 600 HLA-typed donors.

The study at large found these results: Roughly uniform sequencing depth across donors was assumed in presence/absence analyses, although this assumption may not hold. A further reported finding was that TCR beta sequences accurately predicted the HLA-A and HLA-B alleles for most subjects in the first cohort. Strong co-occurrence of HLA alleles, especially DR and DQ, made assigning TCR associations to individual alleles difficult. A later genetic analysis associated a missense DCLRE1C variant with V-gene and J-gene trimming of TCR beta chains, and an independent cohort replicated the association. Some IMGT-functional V segments, including TRBV6-2 and TRBV6-3, could not be distinguished by the 87-base-pair reads and were therefore excluded. In a later analysis, the rate of TCR association differed among HLA loci, with DRB1 alleles having the most associated TCRs and HLA-C alleles having the fewest. In an earlier analysis of several hundred of the donors, most TCR beta V segments were observed in productive rearrangements about 87% or about 30% of the time, broadly matching IMGT annotations. According to a later genetic analysis, donors in an Asian-associated ancestry cluster had fewer N-insertions in productive TCRs than the approximately 710-donor mean. In this cohort, only TCR beta chains were sequenced, and detectable features were limited by the absence of alpha or paired-chain data. While some public TCRs were present in many individuals, most TCR sequences turned up only very rarely across donors. The authors suggested that the approach could potentially be generalized to other disease states and immunological phenotypes. In both the original and validation cohorts, the classifier was reported to diagnose cytomegalovirus status with high specificity and sensitivity. A cluster of highly shared sequence variants was judged likely to be a technical artifact of the sequencing pipeline. In a later analysis, 16,951 TCR beta sequences were associated with specific HLA alleles at a false discovery rate of 0.05. Several of the top co-occurrence clusters appeared to be linked to parvovirus B19, influenza, CMV and Epstein-Barr virus, according to a later analysis. For the cohort, immune exposure information was limited to CMV serostatus. HLA typing was unavailable for some donors at each locus, so association tests used only the typed subset. The study listed approximately 150 TCR beta chains as associated with cytomegalovirus. In a later analysis, HLA-associated TCR beta chains showed more clonal expansion and lower generation probabilities than non-associated chains that were equally common. The earlier analysis of approximately 590 of the donors excluded 15 to 20 rarely observed V segments, including chromosome 9 orphons, because counts were too low. A few of the identified cytomegalovirus-associated TCR beta chains were confirmed in vitro to be specific for cytomegalovirus antigens. A later analysis found that most CMV-associated TCR beta chains appeared HLA-restricted, with HLA associations seemingly driven largely by CMV exposure. Correlated functional status among segregating V segments might be attributable to linkage disequilibrium, but an unknown experimental factor could not be ruled out.

Sequenced: PBMCs. The sequence was collected from a young man in good health and CMV-seronegative. This chain is built from TRBV5-6 and TRBJ2-1; 13 central bases correspond to TRBD2. The CDR3 here reads CASSLLAGGLYEQFF. The DNA sequence is given as TGTGCCAGCAGCTTACTAGCGGGGGGGCTTTATGAGCAGTTCTTC. Where the CDR3 stops, the reference TRBV5-6 and TRBJ2-1 genes take over; the full variable domain is DAGVTQSPTHLIKTRGQQVTLRCSPKSGHDTVSWYQQALGQGPQFIFQYYEEEERQRGNFPDRFSGHQFPNYSSELNVNALLLGDSALYLCASSLLAGGLYEQFFGPGTRLTVL.